This paragraph covers one TCR beta chain sequence. Its cognate antigen is unknown. Method: immunoSEQ multiplex PCR; TCRdb's copy keeps in-frame clones and lacks some. Of tens of thousands of clones in the sample, 88% are singletons; the top ten hold approximately 0.3%. These data are taken from a study of graft-versus-host responses after intestinal transplantation. With 0 bases removed from V and 7 bases from J, the gap between germline ends came to 10 bases. The CDR3 totals 15 residues. Germline CDR1 KGHSH, CDR2 LQKENI. General observations from the study: Early HvG declines after transplant were associated with peak circulating GvH clone levels.

The receptor's source is a human donor who was the organ donor for an intestinal transplant. The source was unstimulated CD4+ T cells sorted from spleen or lymph node cells, collected before transplant. The chain uses TRBV18 and TRBJ1-6, with D unclear. The CDR3 sequence: CASSPPHGANSPLHF. The CDR3 nucleotides read TGTGCCAGCTCACCACCCCACGGAGCCAATTCACCCCTCCACTTT.